This T cell receptor (beta chain) derives from a study of blood T cells in healthy people across ages. CDR3 size: 14 residues. CDR1 and CDR2 from the germline V gene are SEHNR and FQNEAQ (reference sequence). Trimming cost V 5 bases and J 0 bases, with 8 bases left between them. A J-beta primer mix and a sample-barcoded 5' primer were used in a second PCR of roughly 7 to 12 cycles. All samples gave at least 2.5 million CDR3-containing paired-end reads. TCRdb re-called the 5' RACE reads through MiXCR, storing one row per CDR3 protein. The sample comprises roughly 1,700,000 distinct CDR3 sequences, 28% of which are singletons, and roughly 8% rests with the top ten.

The chain recombines TRBV7-9 with TRBJ2-4; no clear D. This TCR was sampled from a woman aged 30 to 39 in good health. The sequenced material came from blood. The chain's CDR3 is CASSPDIAKNIQYF. The DNA for the CDR3 is TGTGCCAGCAGCCCAGATATAGCCAAAAACATTCAGTACTTC.